This T cell receptor (beta chain) was documented in a study of T cell responses to AZD1222 COVID-19 vaccine. Data came from immunoSEQ multiplex PCR; TCRdb stores just in-frame clones and leaves some out. This sample carries over 130,000 clones, more than 85% of them seen once, and the ten largest clones take roughly 3.3%. Germline V lookup: CDR1 SEHNR, CDR2 FQNEAQ (reference sequence). V was cut by 5 bases and J by 2 bases, with 9 bases left in between. CDR3 length equals 13 residues. The chain links TRBV7-9 to TRBJ1-2; D not resolved. The clonotype originates from an adult who received the AZD1222 COVID-19 vaccine. The sequences come from peripheral blood, collected 28 days after the second AZD1222 dose. The CDR3 spells CASSDRFNYGYTF. The CDR3 region has the DNA TGTGCCAGCAGCGATCGGTTCAACTATGGCTACACCTTC.